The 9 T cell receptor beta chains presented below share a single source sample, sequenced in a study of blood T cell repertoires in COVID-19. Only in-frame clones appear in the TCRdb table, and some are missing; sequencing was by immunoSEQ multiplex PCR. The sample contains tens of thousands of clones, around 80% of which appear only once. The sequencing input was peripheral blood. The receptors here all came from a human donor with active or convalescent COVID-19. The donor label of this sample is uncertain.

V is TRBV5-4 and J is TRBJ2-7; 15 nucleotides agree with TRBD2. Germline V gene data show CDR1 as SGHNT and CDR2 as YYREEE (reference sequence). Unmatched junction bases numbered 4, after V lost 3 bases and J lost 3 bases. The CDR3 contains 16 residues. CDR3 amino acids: CASSYGTSGRYYEQYF. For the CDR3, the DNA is TGTGCCAGCAGCTACGGGACTAGCGGGAGGTACTACGAGCAGTACTTC.

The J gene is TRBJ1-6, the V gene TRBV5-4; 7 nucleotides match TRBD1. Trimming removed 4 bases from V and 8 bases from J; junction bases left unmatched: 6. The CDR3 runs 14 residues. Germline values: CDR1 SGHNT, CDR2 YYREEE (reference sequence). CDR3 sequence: CASSRGTADSPLHF. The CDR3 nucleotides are TGTGCCAGCAGCCGCGGGACAGCGGATTCACCCCTCCACTTT.

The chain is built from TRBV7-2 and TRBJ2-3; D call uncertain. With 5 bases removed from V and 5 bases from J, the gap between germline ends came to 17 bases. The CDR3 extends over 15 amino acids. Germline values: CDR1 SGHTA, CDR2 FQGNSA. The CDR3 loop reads CASSSIAEFGDTQYF. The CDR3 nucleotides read TGTGCCAGCAGCAGCATAGCAGAGTTCGGAGATACGCAGTATTTT.

The DNA of the CDR3 is TGTGCCATCAGAGCGGCTAGAAATACCGACGAGCAGTACTTC. This codes for CAIRAARNTDEQYF. The chain joins TRBV10-3 to TRBJ2-7, with D perhaps TRBD2 (5 bases). The V gene lost 6 bases and the J gene lost 5 bases, with 17 bases spanning the gap. Germline V gene sequence: CDR1 ENHRY, CDR2 SYGVKD. The CDR3 extends over 14 amino acids.

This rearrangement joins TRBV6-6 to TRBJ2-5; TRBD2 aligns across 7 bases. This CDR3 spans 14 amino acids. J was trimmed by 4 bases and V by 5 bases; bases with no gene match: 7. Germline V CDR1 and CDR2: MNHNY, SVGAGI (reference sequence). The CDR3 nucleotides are TGTGCCAGCAGTCGAGGACTAGGGCGAGAGACCCAGTACTTC. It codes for CASSRGLGRETQYF.

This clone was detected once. The CDR3 DNA is TGTGCCAGCAGGTCGCTAGCGGCTGAGCAGTTCTTC. Its protein is CASRSLAAEQFF. This chain uses TRBV7-2 with TRBJ2-1; 7 positions agree with TRBD2. Germline assignment: CDR1 SGHTA and CDR2 FQGNSA. V was pared by 6 bases and J by 9 bases, with 5 bases of the junction left unmatched. The CDR3 consists of 12 residues.

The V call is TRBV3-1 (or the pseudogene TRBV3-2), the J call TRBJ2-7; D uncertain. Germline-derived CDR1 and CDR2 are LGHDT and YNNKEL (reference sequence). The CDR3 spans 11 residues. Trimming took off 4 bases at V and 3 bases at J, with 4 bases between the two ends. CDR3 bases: TGTGCCAGCAGCCTCAACTACGAGCAGTACTTC. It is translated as CASSLNYEQYF.

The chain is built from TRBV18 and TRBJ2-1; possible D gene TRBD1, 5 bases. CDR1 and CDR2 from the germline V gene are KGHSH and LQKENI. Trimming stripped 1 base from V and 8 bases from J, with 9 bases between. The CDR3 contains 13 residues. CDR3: CASSPQGRDEQFF. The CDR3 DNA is TGTGCCAGCTCACCACAGGGGCGTGATGAGCAGTTCTTC. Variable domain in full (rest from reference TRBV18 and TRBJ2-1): NAGVMQNPRHLVRRRGQEARLRCSPMKGHSHVYWYRQLPEEGLKFMVYLQKENIIDESGMPKERFSAEFPKEGPSILRIQQVVRGDSAAYFCASSPQGRDEQFFGPGTRLTVL.

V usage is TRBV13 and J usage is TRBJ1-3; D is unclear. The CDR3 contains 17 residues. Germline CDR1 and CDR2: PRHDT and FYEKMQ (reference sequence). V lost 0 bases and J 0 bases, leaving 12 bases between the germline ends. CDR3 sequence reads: CASSLGPPAVSGNTIYF. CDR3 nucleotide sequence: TGTGCCAGCAGCTTAGGACCCCCCGCGGTCTCTGGAAACACCATATATTTT.